This T cell receptor (beta chain) was observed in a study of blood T cell repertoires in COVID-19. Here immunoSEQ multiplex PCR was the method, and the copy in TCRdb shows in-frame clones only, minus some. The sample shows approximately 200,000 clones, about 83% of them seen only once. This CDR3 is 14 amino acids long. Germline CDR1 reads LNHDA; CDR2 reads SQIVND (reference sequence). V was pared by 6 bases and J by 11 bases, with 20 bases between. This clone was counted a few times. The receptor was isolated from a woman younger than 45 who had recovered from COVID-19. The rearrangement uses TRBV19 and TRBJ1-5; no firm D call. Sequenced material: PBMCs or T cells enriched from blood (not recorded which). The CDR3: CASSDPPMARAQHF. CDR3 DNA: TGTGCCAGTAGCGACCCCCCGATGGCGCGGGCCCAGCATTTT.